This entry lists 21 T cell receptor beta chains sequenced from one sample in a study of PD-1 blockade in classical Hodgkin lymphoma. Stated time point: cycle 4 day 1 (C4D1), after 5 to 7 weeks of nivolumab. Patients all relapsed after autologous stem cell transplantation, and there was variation in brentuximab vedotin exposure. TCRdb keeps only in-frame clones here, not all; method: immunoSEQ multiplex PCR. The sample yields approximately 96,000 clones, more than 85% seen once. Source: peripheral blood mononuclear cells (PBMCs), taken before the fourth cycle of nivolumab. These receptors were obtained from a human donor with classical Hodgkin lymphoma.

J is TRBJ2-2 and V is TRBV27; a possible D gene is TRBD1 (6 bases). Between the trimmed V and J ends, which lost 2 bases and 6 bases, there was a span of 7 bases. CDR3 length: 13 amino acids. The germline CDR1 and CDR2 sequences are MNHEY and SMNVEV (reference sequence). CDR3 region: CASSLAGAGELFF. Written as DNA, the CDR3 is TGTGCCAGCAGTTTAGCAGGGGCCGGGGAGCTGTTTTTT.

The chain has TRBV11-3 and TRBJ2-2, with a tentative D call TRBD1 (5 bases). This CDR3 comprises 15 residues. With 2 bases removed from V and 6 bases from J, the gap between germline ends came to 13 bases. CDR1 is SGHNT, CDR2 YENEEA, per germline. As DNA, the CDR3 is TGTGCCAGCAGCTTAAAGCAGGGAAGTCCCGGGGAGCTGTTTTTT. The encoded protein is CASSLKQGSPGELFF.

The chain combines TRBV29-1 with TRBJ1-1, with D unresolved. The V end lost 8 bases, the J end lost 3 bases, and 7 bases lay between the germline ends. The CDR3 loop spans 10 amino acids. The V gene's germline CDR1 is SQVTM and CDR2 ANQGSEA. The CDR3 sequence: CSTYYTEAFF. In DNA form, the CDR3 reads TGCAGCACCTATTACACTGAAGCTTTCTTT.

This sequence joins TRBV11-2 and TRBJ2-7; D gene unclear. CDR1 and CDR2 from the germline V gene are SGHAT and FQNNGV. The length of the CDR3 is 14 residues. V was clipped by 5 bases and J by 10 bases, with 21 bases between them. The CDR3 DNA is TGTGCCAGCAGCCCGGTCCGGACCGGGCTAGGTCAGTACTTC. Protein: CASSPVRTGLGQYF.

The rearrangement joins TRBV27 to TRBJ2-7, with D perhaps given as TRBD1 or TRBD2 (5 bases each). V gave up 10 bases and J gave up 3 bases, with 19 bases separating them. CDR3 length: 14 amino acids. CDR1 is MNHEY, CDR2 SMNVEV, per germline (reference sequence). This CDR3 reads CATKWDLKVYEQYF. CDR3 sequence (DNA): TGTGCCACAAAATGGGACCTGAAAGTCTACGAGCAGTACTTC.

This clone was observed once. The chain recombines TRBV19 with TRBJ2-7; tentatively, D is TRBD1 (8 bases). V was clipped by 3 bases and J by 6 bases, with 18 bases between them. Per the germline V gene, CDR1 is LNHDA and CDR2 is SQIVND (reference sequence). The CDR3 sequence is 15 residues long. The CDR3 spells CASSIGGTGWSEQYF. The CDR3 DNA sequence: TGTGCCAGTAGTATCGGGGGGACAGGATGGTCCGAGCAGTACTTC.

Concerning this clone: The germline gene is not matched at one end of the junction; a read error may be the cause. The chain links TRBV10-3 to TRBJ2-7; 11 nucleotides align to TRBD2. Germline CDR1 is ENHRY and CDR2 is SYGVKD. The CDR3 has 16 residues. The CDR3 here is CAISFTSGSFSHEQYF. For the CDR3, the DNA is TGTGCCATCAGCTTTACTAGCGGGAGTTTCTCCCACGAGCAGTACTTC.

J is TRBJ2-2 and V is TRBV11-3, with 7 bases aligning to TRBD2. CDR1 is SGHNT, CDR2 YENEEA, per germline. V gave up 5 bases and J gave up 1 base; unmatched junction bases: 7. The CDR3 length is 16 residues. The CDR3: CASSLWGGGNTGELFF. The CDR3, as DNA: TGTGCCAGCAGCCTCTGGGGCGGGGGGAACACCGGGGAGCTGTTTTTT.

The chain carries TRBV10-3 and TRBJ1-5; 8 nucleotides line up with TRBD1. The CDR3 spans 13 residues. Germline values: CDR1 ENHRY, CDR2 SYGVKD. The V gene end was trimmed by 4 bases and the J gene end by 6 bases; junction bases not matched to a gene: 2. This CDR3 is CAISAGQVQPQHF. In DNA form, the CDR3 reads TGTGCCATCAGTGCGGGACAGGTTCAGCCCCAGCATTTT.

V is TRBV19 and J is TRBJ2-5; weak D call: TRBD1 (5 bases). The germline V gene encodes CDR1 LNHDA and CDR2 SQIVND (reference sequence). The ends were cut back, 5 bases at V and 3 bases at J, with 13 bases in the middle. CDR3 length: 14 amino acids. In DNA, the CDR3 is TGTGCCAGTAGTCCCAGAGACAGAAAAGAGACCCAGTACTTC. The encoded protein is CASSPRDRKETQYF.

The chain couples TRBV5-4 to TRBJ2-7; 8 positions agree with TRBD1. CDR1 is SGHNT and CDR2 is YYREEE in the germline V gene (reference sequence). V shed 4 bases, J shed 2 bases, and the junction held 5 bases outside the gene matches. This CDR3 comprises 14 residues. CDR3 coding DNA: TGTGCCAGCAGCAGGGACAGGTTCGCCTACGAGCAGTACTTC. This sequence encodes CASSRDRFAYEQYF.

The rearrangement links TRBV5-1 to TRBJ1-3; D is possibly TRBD1 (5 bases). V was clipped by 0 bases and J by 0 bases, with 10 bases between them. Germline values: CDR1 SGHRS, CDR2 YFSETQ. The CDR3 consists of 16 residues. The CDR3 loop is CASSLGGLPSGNTIYF. The DNA for the CDR3 is TGCGCCAGCAGCTTGGGGGGCTTACCCTCTGGAAACACCATATATTTT.

The rearrangement uses TRBV11-2 and TRBJ2-7, with D hard to call. V shed 3 bases and J shed 2 bases, with 11 bases lying between them. CDR1 SGHAT and CDR2 FQNNGV come from the germline V gene. The CDR3 extends over 14 amino acids. The DNA of the CDR3 is TGTGCCAGCAGCTTGAGGAGCCTAGCCTACGAGCAGTACTTC. It specifies CASSLRSLAYEQYF.

This chain connects TRBV10-1 to TRBJ1-3; D is unresolved. This CDR3 contains 15 residues. Germline assignment: CDR1 WNHNN and CDR2 SYGVQD (reference sequence). The V and J ends lost 2 bases and 0 bases respectively, with 8 bases between them. CDR3 DNA: TGCGCCAGCAGTGAGGGTTCTAGCTCTGGAAACACCATATATTTT. This sequence encodes CASSEGSSSGNTIYF.

The chain is built from TRBV5-1 and TRBJ1-1; TRBD1 might be the D (5 bases). V lost 3 bases and J lost 6, with 9 bases in between. The CDR3 consists of 12 residues. Germline CDR1 reads SGHRS; CDR2 reads YFSETQ. The CDR3 coding sequence is TGCGCCAGCAGCTCAGGGCTCGCTGAAGCTTTCTTT. Encoded protein: CASSSGLAEAFF.

The V call is TRBV12-5, the J call TRBJ2-4; D tentatively fits TRBD1 or TRBD2 (5 bases each). With 7 bases removed from V and 0 bases from J, the gap between germline ends came to 10 bases. The germline V gene encodes CDR1 LGHNT and CDR2 FRNRAP. This CDR3 has 14 amino acids. CDR3 in amino acids: CASARDLAKNIQYF. Written as DNA, the CDR3 is TGTGCTAGTGCCCGGGACCTAGCCAAAAACATTCAGTACTTC.

The V and J genes are TRBV5-1 and TRBJ2-1; 7 bases agree with TRBD2. Germline values: CDR1 SGHRS, CDR2 YFSETQ. This CDR3 is built from 14 residues. Unmatched junction bases numbered 13, after V lost 4 bases and J lost 12 bases. CDR3 sequence reads: CASSPNGLAAPQFF. DNA of the CDR3: TGCGCCAGCAGCCCGAACGGGCTAGCGGCTCCGCAGTTCTTC.

CDR3 residues: CASSYPSGGPTSSTDTQYF. As DNA, the CDR3 is TGCGCCAGCAGCTACCCTTCGGGCGGGCCGACGTCTAGCACAGATACGCAGTATTTT. The chain uses TRBV5-1 and TRBJ2-3; D possibly corresponds to TRBD2 (5 bases). Trimming shortened V by 3 bases and J by 0 bases, and 23 bases separated the two germline ends. CDR1 SGHRS and CDR2 YFSETQ come from the germline V gene. The CDR3 is made up of 19 amino acids.

J is TRBJ2-1 and V is TRBV5-1; 9 nucleotides match TRBD1. The CDR3 is 13 residues long. Germline CDR1 SGHRS, CDR2 YFSETQ. Germline trimming cut 7 bases from V and 7 bases from J; bases unmatched to any gene: 6. The CDR3 region has the DNA TGCGCCAGCGCATGGACAGGGGCTAATGAGCAGTTCTTC. This gives the protein CASAWTGANEQFF.

The chain recombines TRBV13 with TRBJ2-7; TRBD1 is a possible D gene (5 bases). This CDR3 contains 16 residues. Germline CDR1 and CDR2: PRHDT and FYEKMQ (reference sequence). V lost 0 bases, J lost 6 bases, and 18 bases lay in between. This CDR3 reads CASSLGPVKGASEQYF. The CDR3 bases are TGTGCCAGCAGCTTAGGGCCGGTCAAAGGGGCCAGCGAGCAGTACTTC.

The chain is built from TRBV27 and TRBJ1-2; 7 bases are shared with TRBD1. The CDR3 sequence is 14 residues long. Germline assignment: CDR1 MNHEY and CDR2 SMNVEV (reference sequence). The J segment lost 4 bases and the V segment lost 5 bases, leaving 7 bases of the junction unmatched. In DNA form, the CDR3 reads TGTGCCAGCAGTCCTTACCGGGACAGCTATGGCTACACCTTC. As protein: CASSPYRDSYGYTF.